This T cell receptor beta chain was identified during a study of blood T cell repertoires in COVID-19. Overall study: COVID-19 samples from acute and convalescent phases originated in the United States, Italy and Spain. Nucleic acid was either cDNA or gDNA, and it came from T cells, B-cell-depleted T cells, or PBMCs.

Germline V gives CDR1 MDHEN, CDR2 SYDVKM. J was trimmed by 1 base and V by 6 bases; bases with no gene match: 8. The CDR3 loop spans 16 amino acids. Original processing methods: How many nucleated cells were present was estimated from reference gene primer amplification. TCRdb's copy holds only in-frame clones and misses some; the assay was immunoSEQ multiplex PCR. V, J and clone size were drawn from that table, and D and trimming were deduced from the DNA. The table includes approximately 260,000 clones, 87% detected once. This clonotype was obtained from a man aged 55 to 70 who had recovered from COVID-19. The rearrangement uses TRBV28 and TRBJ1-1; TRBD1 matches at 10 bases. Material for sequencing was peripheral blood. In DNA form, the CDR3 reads TGTGCCAGCAGCCTCGGACAGGGGGAAGCGAACACTGAAGCTTTCTTT. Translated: CASSLGQGEANTEAFF.